This TCR beta chain was observed in a study of blood T cell repertoires in COVID-19. This CDR3 is 15 amino acids long. V lost 4 bases, J lost 2 bases, and 5 bases stayed unmatched. Germline loops: CDR1 KGHDR, CDR2 SFDVKD. Profiled with immunoSEQ multiplex PCR; TCRdb holds only in-frame clones, not every one. The table has about 270,000 clones, less than 95% seen once. Sequenced: PBMCs or T cells enriched from blood (not recorded which). The V and J genes are TRBV24-1 and TRBJ2-3, with 7 nucleotides matching TRBD1. The TCR was taken from a man aged 35-49 years who had been exposed to COVID-19. The CDR3 DNA sequence: TGTGCCACCAGTGACTACAGGGGCCTCACAGATACGCAGTATTTT. Translated, it gives CATSDYRGLTDTQYF.